This T cell receptor (beta chain) stems from a study of T cell responses to AZD1222 COVID-19 vaccine. The method was immunoSEQ multiplex PCR; TCRdb's version includes in-frame clones alone and lacks a portion of them. The data hold approximately 74,000 clones, with roughly 80% observed a single time. V was shortened by 2 bases and J by 4 bases, with 11 bases between the two germline ends. The CDR3 is 14 amino acids. Germline values: CDR1 SGHTA, CDR2 FQGTGA. The sequence derives from an adult in good health. J is TRBJ1-2 and V is TRBV7-3; D is unresolved. This sample comprised peripheral blood, obtained on day 0 of AZD1222 vaccination. The CDR3 sequence is CASSLPGSGYGYTF. CDR3 DNA: TGTGCCAGCAGCTTACCTGGGTCGGGCTATGGCTACACCTTC.